These 9 T cell receptor beta chains were sequenced from one sample in a study of cytomegalovirus exposure and HLA in healthy donors. The PCR made use of 60 Vbeta and 13 Jbeta primers. TCRdb keeps only in-frame clones here, not all; method: immunoSEQ multiplex PCR. This repertoire shows some 130,000 clones, more than 75% found once; its top ten account for about 3.1%. Sequencing was performed on PBMCs. These receptors all come from a female donor in good health and CMV-seronegative.

V is TRBV6-6 and J is TRBJ1-1, with unresolved D. Trimming removed 5 bases from V and 4 bases from J, with 8 bases in between. This CDR3 spans 12 amino acids. Germline values: CDR1 MNHNY, CDR2 SVGAGI (reference sequence). The DNA for the CDR3 is TGTGCCAGCAGTACCCGGGGCACTGAAGCTTTCTTT. It is translated as CASSTRGTEAFF.

This clone was recorded only once. At one of its ends the junction is not consistent with the germline gene, which may arise from a read error. The chain couples TRBV5-4 to TRBJ2-1; D might be TRBD1 (6 bases). The V gene's germline CDR1 is SGHNT and CDR2 YYREEE (reference sequence). This CDR3 has 14 residues. The CDR3 DNA follows: TGTGCCAGCAGTTTGGACAGAACCCACAATGAGCAGTTCTTC. Residues: CASSLDRTHNEQFF.

The chain is built from TRBV6-5 and TRBJ1-2; 9 bases match TRBD1. This CDR3 contains 14 residues. Germline CDR1 MNHEY, CDR2 SVGAGI. Trimming cost V 7 bases and J 4 bases; bases outside gene matches: 7. Here the CDR3 reads CASNPGQGTYGYTF. The DNA of the CDR3 is TGTGCCAGCAATCCGGGACAGGGAACCTATGGCTACACCTTC.

V and J are TRBV28 and TRBJ2-2; 12 bases fit TRBD2. V lost 0 bases to trimming and J lost 6 bases; unmatched junction nucleotides: 5. Germline-derived CDR1 and CDR2 are MDHEN and SYDVKM. The CDR3 covers 17 residues. The DNA of the CDR3 is TGTGCCAGCAGTTTATGGCGGCTAGCGGGAGGGCCCGGGGAGCTGTTTTTT. Amino acids: CASSLWRLAGGPGELFF.

The chain joins TRBV5-5 to TRBJ1-2; a possible D gene is TRBD1 (6 bases). V was trimmed by 0 bases and J by 5 bases, leaving 17 bases between them. The CDR3 sequence is 16 residues long. The V gene's germline CDR1 is SGHKS and CDR2 YYEKEE (reference sequence). In DNA, the CDR3 is TGTGCCAGCAGCTTGGAGACAGGCCCCTTGGCTTATGGCTACACCTTC. It encodes CASSLETGPLAYGYTF. The entire variable domain, with the rest obtained from reference TRBV5-5 and TRBJ1-2, is as follows: DAGVTQSPTHLIKTRGQQVTLRCSPISGHKSVSWYQQVLGQGPQFIFQYYEKEERGRGNFPDRFSARQFPNYSSELNVNALLLGDSALYLCASSLETGPLAYGYTFGSGTRLTVV.

V usage is TRBV27 and J usage is TRBJ1-2, with 9 bases that match TRBD1. The CDR3 length is 13 residues. Germline V gene lookup returns CDR1 MNHEY and CDR2 SMNVEV (reference sequence). V shed 5 bases and J 6 bases; nucleotides not matched to a gene: 4. This CDR3 is CASSPGQGNGYTF. The DNA of the CDR3 is TGTGCCAGCAGTCCGGGACAGGGAAATGGCTACACCTTC.

The rearrangement uses TRBV4-1 and TRBJ2-1; 7 bases agree with TRBD2. CDR1 and CDR2 from the germline V gene are MGHRA and YSYEKL. The CDR3 spans 16 residues. The ends lost 0 bases at V and 5 bases at J; junction bases unmatched: 7. CDR3 in amino acids: CASSQERASGHNEQFF. In DNA form, the CDR3 reads TGCGCCAGCAGCCAAGAGAGGGCTAGCGGCCACAATGAGCAGTTCTTC.

The rearrangement uses TRBV27 and TRBJ2-5; 16 nucleotides match TRBD2. J lost 3 bases, V lost 4 bases, and 2 bases had no gene match. The CDR3 covers 16 residues. Germline V lookup: CDR1 MNHEY, CDR2 SMNVEV (reference sequence). Here the CDR3 reads CASSSGLAGGEETQYF. The CDR3 DNA follows: TGTGCCAGCAGTTCGGGACTAGCGGGAGGGGAAGAGACCCAGTACTTC.

This clone has only a few counts. This chain joins TRBV10-3 and TRBJ1-1; no firm D call. Trimming shortened V by 2 bases and J by 3 bases, and 7 bases separated the two germline ends. This CDR3 has 13 amino acids. The germline gives CDR1 ENHRY, CDR2 SYGVKD. The CDR3 bases are TGTGCCATCAGTGAGGGGAGGGACACTGAAGCTTTCTTT. Protein sequence: CAISEGRDTEAFF.